This T cell receptor (beta chain) was found in a study of pediatric ulcerative colitis. Germline V CDR1 and CDR2: SGHTA, FQGTGA. The CDR3 covers 14 residues. Trimming shortened V by 5 bases and J by 3 bases, and 13 bases separated the two germline ends. Only in-frame clones appear in the TCRdb table, and some are missing; sequencing was by immunoSEQ multiplex PCR. The sample includes roughly 70,000 clones, roughly nine tenths of them seen just once. This sequence joins TRBV7-3 and TRBJ1-1; D is uncertain. This TCR came from a boy between 10 and 17 years old with severe ulcerative colitis. What was sequenced was blood. For the CDR3, the DNA is TGTGCCAGCAGCCCCAGTTCGGCGGACACTGAAGCTTTCTTT. It is translated as CASSPSSADTEAFF.